This entry describes one T cell receptor beta chain. The sample originates from a study of response to subunit inactivated influenza vaccine. TCRdb reprocessed the RT-PCR reads via MiXCR and lists one record per CDR3 protein. The repertoire holds 150,000 to 200,000 distinct CDR3 sequences, with approximately 12% as singletons. The germline V gene has CDR1 SEHNR and CDR2 FQNEAQ (reference sequence). The CDR3 is 13 amino acids. Trimming removed 5 bases at V and 4 bases at J, with 11 bases between. The data also belong to a second study, concerning T cells expressing NK-cell markers. That report adds: UMIs accompanied the 5'RACE template switching by which TCR beta cDNA was made. Among eight sequenced donors, seven carried HCMV seropositivity while one was seronegative. Several donors likewise had their CD3+CD56-NKG2C+ fraction led by these clonotypes. It is unclear if expanded NKG2C-expressing clones target HCMV antigens.

The material was CD8+ T cells sorted from PBMCs, obtained approximately 13 days after vaccination. The sequence was obtained from a man over 45 who received an inactivated influenza vaccine. The rearrangement uses TRBV7-9 and TRBJ1-1; no firm D call. CDR3 loop: CASSPGPPTEAFF. In DNA form, the CDR3 reads TGTGCCAGCAGCCCAGGCCCGCCCACTGAAGCTTTCTTT.